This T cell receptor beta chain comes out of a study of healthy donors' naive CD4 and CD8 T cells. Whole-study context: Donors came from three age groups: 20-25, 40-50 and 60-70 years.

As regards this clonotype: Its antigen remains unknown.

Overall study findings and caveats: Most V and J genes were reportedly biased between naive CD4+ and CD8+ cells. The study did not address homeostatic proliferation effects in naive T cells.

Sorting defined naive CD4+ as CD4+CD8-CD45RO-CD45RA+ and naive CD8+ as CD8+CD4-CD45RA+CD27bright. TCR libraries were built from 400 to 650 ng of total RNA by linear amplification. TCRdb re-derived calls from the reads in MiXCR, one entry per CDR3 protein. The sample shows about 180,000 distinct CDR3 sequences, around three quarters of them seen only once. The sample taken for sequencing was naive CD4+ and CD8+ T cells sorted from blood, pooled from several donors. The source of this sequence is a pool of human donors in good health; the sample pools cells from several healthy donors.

CDR3 protein: CASSISPAYEQYF. In nucleotides, the CDR3 is TGTGCCAGTAGTATAAGTCCGGCTTACGAGCAGTACTTC. The rearrangement links TRBV19 to TRBJ2-7; D call uncertain. Germline values: CDR1 LNHDA, CDR2 SQIVND (reference sequence). There are 13 residues in the CDR3. Trimming shortened V by 2 bases and J by 4 bases, and 9 bases separated the two germline ends.